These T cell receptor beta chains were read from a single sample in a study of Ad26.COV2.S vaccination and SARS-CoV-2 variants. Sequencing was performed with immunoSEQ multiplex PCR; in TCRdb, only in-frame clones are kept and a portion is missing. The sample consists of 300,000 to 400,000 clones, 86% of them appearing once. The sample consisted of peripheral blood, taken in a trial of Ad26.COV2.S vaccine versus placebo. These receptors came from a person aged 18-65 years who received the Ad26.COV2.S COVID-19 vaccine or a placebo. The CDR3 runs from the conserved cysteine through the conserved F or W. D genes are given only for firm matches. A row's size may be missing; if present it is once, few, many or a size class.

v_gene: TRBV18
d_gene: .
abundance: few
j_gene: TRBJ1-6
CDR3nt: TGTGCCAGCTCCCCCACGGGTAATAGTAATTCACCCCTCCACTTT
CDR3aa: CASSPTGNSNSPLHF

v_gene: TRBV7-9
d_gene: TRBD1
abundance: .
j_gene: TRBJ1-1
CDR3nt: TGTGCCAGCAGTTTTACAGGGGGCACTGAAGCTTTCTTT
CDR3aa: CASSFTGGTEAFF

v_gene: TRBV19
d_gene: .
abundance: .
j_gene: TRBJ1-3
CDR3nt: TGTGCCAGTAGTCATCGGACATCTGGAAACACCATATATTTT
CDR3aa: CASSHRTSGNTIYF

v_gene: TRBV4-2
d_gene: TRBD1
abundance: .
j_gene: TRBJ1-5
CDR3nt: TGTGCCAGCAGCCCGGGACAGGGGAAAAATAGCAATCAGCCCCAGCATTTT
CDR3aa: CASSPGQGKNSNQPQHF

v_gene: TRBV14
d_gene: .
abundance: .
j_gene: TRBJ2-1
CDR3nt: TGTGCCAGCAGCCAAGCCTCAGGGGTGAGTCCCTACAATGAGCAGTTCTTC
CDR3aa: CASSQASGVSPYNEQFF

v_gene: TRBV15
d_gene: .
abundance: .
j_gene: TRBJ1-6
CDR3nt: TGTGCCACCAGCAGAGATCCGAGGAGGGACGGCTATAATTCACCCCTCCACTTT
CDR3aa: CATSRDPRRDGYNSPLHF

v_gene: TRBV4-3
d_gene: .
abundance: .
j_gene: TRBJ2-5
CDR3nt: TGCGCCAGCAGCCCTCATCCCCCCGAGACAGGCCAAGAGACCCAGTACTTC
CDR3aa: CASSPHPPETGQETQYF

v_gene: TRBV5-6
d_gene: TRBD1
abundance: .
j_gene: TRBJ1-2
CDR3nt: TGTGCCAGCAGCCAAGACAGGGACTATGGCTACACCTTC
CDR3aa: CASSQDRDYGYTF

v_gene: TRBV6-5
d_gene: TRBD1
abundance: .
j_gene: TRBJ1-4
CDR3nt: TGTGCCAGCAGTTACCGGACAGGCTTTAATGAAAAACTGTTTTTT
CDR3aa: CASSYRTGFNEKLFF

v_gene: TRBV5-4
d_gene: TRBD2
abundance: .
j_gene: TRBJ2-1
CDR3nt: TGTGCCAGCAGCCCGACAGCGGGAAACTACAATGAGCAGTTCTTC
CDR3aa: CASSPTAGNYNEQFF

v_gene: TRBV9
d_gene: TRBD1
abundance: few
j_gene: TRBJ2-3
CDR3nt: TGTGCCAGCAGCCCCTGGGACAGGGGCACAGATACGCAGTATTTT
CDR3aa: CASSPWDRGTDTQYF

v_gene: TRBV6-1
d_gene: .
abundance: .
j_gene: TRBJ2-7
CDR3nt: TGTGCCAGCAGTGACCACAGTGCCTACGAGCAGTACTTC
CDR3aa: CASSDHSAYEQYF

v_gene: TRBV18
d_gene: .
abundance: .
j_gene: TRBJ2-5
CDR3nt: TGTGCCAGCGGGACTGGTAGGGGAAGTTCTTGGAAGACCCAGTACTTC
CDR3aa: CASGTGRGSSWKTQYF

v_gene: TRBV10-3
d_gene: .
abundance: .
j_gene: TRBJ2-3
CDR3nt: TGTGCCATCAGTGGAAGCACAGATACGCAGTATTTT
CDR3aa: CAISGSTDTQYF

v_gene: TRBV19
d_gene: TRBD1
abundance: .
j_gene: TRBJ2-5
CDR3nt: TGTGCCAGTAGTATAGGGGACAGGGGCCAAGAGACCCAGTACTTC
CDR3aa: CASSIGDRGQETQYF

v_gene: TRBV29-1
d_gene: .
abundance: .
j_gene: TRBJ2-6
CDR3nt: TGCAGCGTTACAGGGTCTGGGGCCAACGTCCTGACTTTC
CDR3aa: CSVTGSGANVLTF

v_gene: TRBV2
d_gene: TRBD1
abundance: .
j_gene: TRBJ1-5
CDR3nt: TGTGCCAGCAGCGACAGGGCCGCCTCCAGGCAGCCCCAGCATTTT
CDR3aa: CASSDRAASRQPQHF

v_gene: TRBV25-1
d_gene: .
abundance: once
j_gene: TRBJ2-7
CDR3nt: TGTGCCAGCAGTCAACCGGGAACCTACGAGCAGTACTTC
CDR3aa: CASSQPGTYEQYF

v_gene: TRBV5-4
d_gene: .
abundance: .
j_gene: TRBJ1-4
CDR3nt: TGTGCCAGCAAGTCGGGAACTAATGAAAAACTGTTTTTT
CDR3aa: CASKSGTNEKLFF

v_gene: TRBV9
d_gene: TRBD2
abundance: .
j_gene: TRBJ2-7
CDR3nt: TGTGCCAGCAGCGTAACAGCGGGGGGGCCTTACGAGCAGTACTTC
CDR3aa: CASSVTAGGPYEQYF

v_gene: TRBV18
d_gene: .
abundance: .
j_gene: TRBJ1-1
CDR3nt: TGTGCCAGCTCCCCAGTGGGGGTAGGGACTGAAGCTTTCTTT
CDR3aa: CASSPVGVGTEAFF

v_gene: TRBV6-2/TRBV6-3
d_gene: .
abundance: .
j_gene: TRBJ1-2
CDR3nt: TGTGCCAGCAGTTACTCCGTCCGGGGCTACACCTTC
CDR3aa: CASSYSVRGYTF

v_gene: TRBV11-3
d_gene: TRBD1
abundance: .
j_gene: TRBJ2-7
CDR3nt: TGTGCCAGCAGCCCCTTGGCAGGGGGCGAGGGAGAGCAGTACTTC
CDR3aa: CASSPLAGGEGEQYF

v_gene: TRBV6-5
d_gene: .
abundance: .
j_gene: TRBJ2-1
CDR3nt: TGTGCCAGCAGTTTCACACTAACCCTAAACAATGAGCAGTTCTTC
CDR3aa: CASSFTLTLNNEQFF

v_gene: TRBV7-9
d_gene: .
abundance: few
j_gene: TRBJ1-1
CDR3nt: TGTGCCAGCAGAAGCGACCTGGGCACTGAAGCTTTCTTT
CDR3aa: CASRSDLGTEAFF

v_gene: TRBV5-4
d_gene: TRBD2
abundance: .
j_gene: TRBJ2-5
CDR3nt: TGTGCCAGTAGCGGGGGGGCAGGGGAGACCCAGTACTTC
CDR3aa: CASSGGAGETQYF

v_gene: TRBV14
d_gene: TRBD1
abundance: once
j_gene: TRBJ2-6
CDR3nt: TGTGCCAGCAGCCGACACAGGGGGCTTGGGGCCAACGTCCTGACTTTC
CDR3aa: CASSRHRGLGANVLTF

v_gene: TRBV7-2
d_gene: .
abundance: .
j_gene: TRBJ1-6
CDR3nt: TGTGCCAGCAGCTTCTTTCAGGGTAATTCACCCCTCCACTTT
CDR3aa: CASSFFQGNSPLHF

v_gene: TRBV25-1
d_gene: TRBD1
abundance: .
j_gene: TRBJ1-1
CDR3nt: TGTGCCAGCAGTGGGGGGACAGGTCTCCTCATGCACACTGAAGCTTTCTTT
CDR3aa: CASSGGTGLLMHTEAFF

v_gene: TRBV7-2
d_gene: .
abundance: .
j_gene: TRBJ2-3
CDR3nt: TGTGCCAGCAGCTTCGTGGGGTTCACGACAGATACGCAGTATTTT
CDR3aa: CASSFVGFTTDTQYF

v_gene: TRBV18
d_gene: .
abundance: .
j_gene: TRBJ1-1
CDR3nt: TGTGCCAGCTCACCACCGCGACAGAACACTGAAGCTTTCTTT
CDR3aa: CASSPPRQNTEAFF